Each of the 22 T cell receptor beta chains below was sequenced from the same sample in a study of T cells in Graves' hyperthyroidism and ophthalmopathy. TCR beta CDR3 regions were amplified from RNA. First-round RT-PCR of the TCR CDR3 relied on the HTBI primer set. TCRdb independently ran MiXCR on the multiplex PCR reads; one entry per CDR3 protein. The data contain hundreds of thousands of distinct CDR3 sequences, around 15% of them seen just once; the ten biggest clones take up roughly an eighth. Sample: blood. The receptors stem from a woman in her 50s with Graves' ophthalmopathy.

This clonotype was recorded many times. The CDR3 spells CASSLSGSTGELFF. The CDR3 coding sequence is TGCGCCAGCAGTCTTAGCGGGAGCACGGGGGAGCTGTTTTTT. The rearrangement joins TRBV5-1 to TRBJ2-2; 9 bases fit TRBD2. V shed 5 bases, J shed 8 bases, and the junction held 7 bases outside the gene matches. The germline V gene has CDR1 SGHRS and CDR2 YFSETQ. The CDR3 consists of 14 residues.

A few counts support this clonotype. The V and J genes are TRBV27 and TRBJ2-5; 13 bases agree with TRBD2. Germline CDR1 is MNHEY and CDR2 is SMNVEV (reference sequence). This CDR3 has 17 amino acids. After removal of 5 bases from V and 5 bases from J, the junction contained 11 bases not matched to a gene. The CDR3 nucleotides read TGTGCCAGCAGTACCTGGACTAGCGGGAGATCTAAGGAGACCCAGTACTTC. Residues: CASSTWTSGRSKETQYF.

At least ten counts were recorded for this clonotype. The rearrangement uses TRBV20-1 and TRBJ1-2; D gene unclear. CDR1 DFQATT and CDR2 SNEGSKA come from the germline V gene (reference sequence). Trimming left V 0 bases short and J 4 bases short, with 9 bases between. CDR3 length equals 13 residues. The chain's CDR3 is CSARDTRTYGYTF. The CDR3 DNA is TGCAGTGCTAGAGATACGCGTACCTATGGCTACACCTTC.

This clonotype was counted many times. The chain joins TRBV29-1 to TRBJ1-1; perhaps TRBD1 as D (6 bases). The CDR3 totals 13 residues. Germline CDR1 SQVTM, CDR2 ANQGSEA. This CDR3 is CSVGKGGNTEAFF. The DNA of the CDR3 is TGCAGTGTAGGAAAGGGGGGGAACACTGAAGCTTTCTTT.

This clonotype occurred once. One junction end disagrees with the germline gene, perhaps due to a read error. This chain connects TRBV18 to TRBJ2-3, with 14 bases that match TRBD2. This CDR3 comprises 17 residues. Germline V CDR1 and CDR2: KGHSH, LQKENI. In DNA, the CDR3 is TGTACCAGCTCACTAGGGACTAGCGGGAGTGGCACAGATACGCAGTATTTT. It specifies CTSSLGTSGSGTDTQYF.

This clonotype turned up a few times. Because the CDR3 is missing its conserved closing phenylalanine or tryptophan, this is likely a read error. The chain uses TRBV5-1 and TRBJ1-1; D ambiguous. The CDR3 is 14 amino acids. Trimming shortened V by 2 bases and J by 1 base, and 9 bases separated the two germline ends. The V gene's germline CDR1 is SGHRS and CDR2 YFSETQ. The CDR3 here is CASSLLGPNTEAFL. The CDR3 DNA reads as TGCGCCAGCAGCTTACTGGGCCCGAACACTGAAGCTTTCCTT.

This clonotype was counted ten times or more. The J gene is TRBJ2-1, the V gene TRBV6-2 or TRBV6-3; TRBD2 aligns across 7 bases. The CDR3 loop spans 15 amino acids. V trimming: 5 bases; J trimming: 6 bases; junction bases outside the gene matches: 10. Looked up from germline, CDR1 is MNHEY and CDR2 is SVGEGT. In nucleotides, the CDR3 is TGTGCCAGCAGTCCGCGGGAGAGCGATCGCAATGAGCAGTTCTTC. Translated: CASSPRESDRNEQFF.

This clonotype has ten or more counts. The chain combines TRBV7-2 with TRBJ2-5; 9 bases align to TRBD1. Germline loops: CDR1 SGHTA, CDR2 FQGNSA. The length of the CDR3 is 15 residues. V was clipped by 0 bases and J by 6 bases; unmatched bases: 5. As DNA, the CDR3 is TGTGCCAGCAGCTTAGCCACAGGGGGCTCGAAGACCCAGTACTTC. Translating gives CASSLATGGSKTQYF.

This clonotype was observed many times. V is TRBV27 and J is TRBJ2-1; D possibly corresponds to TRBD2 (5 bases). This CDR3 is 16 amino acids long. Germline V gene sequence: CDR1 MNHEY, CDR2 SMNVEV (reference sequence). Trimming removed 2 bases at V and 7 bases at J, with 18 bases between. The CDR3 is CASSLELVVGGNEQFF. The DNA for the CDR3 is TGTGCCAGCAGTTTAGAGTTGGTGGTTGGCGGGAATGAGCAGTTCTTC.

The chain combines TRBV7-3 with TRBJ1-2; D may be TRBD1 (5 bases). V lost 3 bases and J lost 4, with 9 bases in between. Germline V gene data show CDR1 as SGHTA and CDR2 as FQGTGA. The CDR3 totals 13 residues. CDR3 nucleotides: TGTGCCAGCAGCTTCCGGGACGGCTATGGCTACACCTTC. Translated, it gives CASSFRDGYGYTF.

This clonotype was counted ten times or more. The V and J genes are TRBV7-2 and TRBJ2-7; TRBD2 matches at 10 bases. The CDR3 extends over 16 amino acids. Germline values: CDR1 SGHTA, CDR2 FQGNSA. V trimming: 4 bases; J trimming: 2 bases; junction bases outside the gene matches: 8. The CDR3 DNA sequence: TGTGCCAGCAGCTCCCCTAGGACTAGCGGCCCCTACGAGCAGTACTTC. It yields the protein CASSSPRTSGPYEQYF.

The chain has TRBV4-2 and TRBJ1-5; D call uncertain. The CDR3 covers 14 residues. Trimming pared 0 bases from V and 3 bases from J, leaving 6 bases between. From germline, CDR1 is LGHNA and CDR2 YNFKEQ. The CDR3 spells CASSQEQNNQPQHF. The CDR3, as DNA: TGTGCCAGCAGCCAAGAACAGAACAATCAGCCCCAGCATTTT.

This clonotype was counted at least ten times. This chain joins TRBV6-6 and TRBJ2-1, with 7 bases aligning to TRBD2. Germline V gene sequence: CDR1 MNHNY, CDR2 SVGAGI (reference sequence). The CDR3 totals 16 residues. V shed 2 bases, J shed 7 bases, and the junction held 11 bases outside the gene matches. In DNA, the CDR3 is TGTGCCAGCAGTTACGCCACTAGCGCGCCGTCAAATGAGCAGTTCTTC. Translated, it gives CASSYATSAPSNEQFF.

This clonotype was seen at least ten times. J is TRBJ1-1 and V is TRBV2; TRBD1 is a possible D gene (5 bases). Trimming stripped 1 base from V and 2 bases from J, with 8 bases between. CDR1 and CDR2 from the germline V gene are SNHLY and FYNNEI. The CDR3 is made up of 14 amino acids. The CDR3 DNA sequence: TGTGCCAGCAGTGAAGTGACAGCAAACACTGAAGCTTTCTTT. As protein: CASSEVTANTEAFF.

The sample holds a few counts of this clonotype. V usage is TRBV11-3 and J usage is TRBJ2-2; maybe TRBD2 (5 bases). This CDR3 contains 15 residues. The germline V gene encodes CDR1 SGHNT and CDR2 YENEEA. V lost 4 bases, J lost 2 bases, and 11 bases lay in between. CDR3 region: CASSSMDFNTGELFF. The CDR3 bases are TGTGCCAGCAGCTCTATGGACTTTAACACCGGGGAGCTGTTTTTT.

The CDR3: CASSGRTGQGALYGYTF. The CDR3 DNA is TGTGCCAGCAGCGGAAGAACAGGACAGGGGGCTTTATATGGCTACACCTTC. This rearrangement joins TRBV7-9 to TRBJ1-2; 11 nucleotides match TRBD1. The germline CDR1 and CDR2 sequences are SEHNR and FQNEAQ (reference sequence). With V trimmed by 5 bases and J by 5 bases, 13 bases remained unmatched. The CDR3 has 17 residues.

This clonotype was observed many times. The V gene is TRBV5-1, the J gene TRBJ1-1, with D possibly TRBD1 on 6 matching bases. This CDR3 has 15 amino acids. V was shortened by 3 bases and J by 5 bases, with 17 bases between the two germline ends. CDR1 is SGHRS, CDR2 YFSETQ, per germline. CDR3 nucleotide sequence: TGCGCCAGCAGCTACGACGGACCAGGGGCAACTGAAGCTTTCTTT. Its protein is CASSYDGPGATEAFF.

This clonotype has just a few counts. J is TRBJ1-1 and V is TRBV4-1, with D tentatively TRBD1 (5 bases). Trimming removed 0 bases from V and 5 bases from J, with 13 bases in between. The CDR3 spans 15 residues. The germline V gene has CDR1 MGHRA and CDR2 YSYEKL. Written as DNA, the CDR3 is TGCGCCAGCAGCCAAGATGGACGGGGCGCGACTGAAGCTTTCTTT. Translating gives CASSQDGRGATEAFF.

Many counts were recorded for this clonotype. This sequence joins TRBV14 and TRBJ2-7; D is possibly TRBD1 or TRBD2 (5 bases each). V gave up 0 bases and J gave up 0 bases, with 12 bases separating them. CDR1 and CDR2 from the germline V gene are SGHDN and FVKESK. CDR3 length: 16 residues. CDR3 nucleotides: TGTGCCAGCAGCCAAGACTACGGGACGCACTCCTACGAGCAGTACTTC. Amino acids: CASSQDYGTHSYEQYF.

Ten or more counts support this clonotype. The chain uses TRBV7-8 and TRBJ1-6; 10 bases agree with TRBD1. Germline CDR1 SGHVS, CDR2 FQNEAQ. V dropped 5 bases and J dropped 6; count of bases not matched to a gene: 7. This CDR3 contains 16 residues. The CDR3 DNA sequence: TGTGCCAGCAGCCCCCGGGACAGGGGTTTTAATTCACCCCTCCACTTT. It yields the protein CASSPRDRGFNSPLHF.

This clonotype was seen many times. The gene calls are TRBV28 and TRBJ2-7, with D maybe TRBD2 (6 bases). CDR3 size: 16 residues. The V and J ends lost 2 bases and 2 bases respectively, with 16 bases between them. The germline gives CDR1 MDHEN, CDR2 SYDVKM. In nucleotides, the CDR3 is TGTGCCAGCAGTTTAAAGGTAGCGGACCTAACCTACGAGCAGTACTTC. It codes for CASSLKVADLTYEQYF.

The genes are TRBV7-9 and TRBJ1-1; D is possibly TRBD1 (6 bases). The germline V and J ends were trimmed by 3 bases and 2 bases, with 19 bases remaining between them. The CDR3 runs 17 residues. CDR1 and CDR2 from the germline V gene are SEHNR and FQNEAQ (reference sequence). The DNA of the CDR3 is TGTGCCAGCAGCTTCCCTTTTGACAGGACTCGAAACACTGAAGCTTTCTTT. Its protein product is CASSFPFDRTRNTEAFF.